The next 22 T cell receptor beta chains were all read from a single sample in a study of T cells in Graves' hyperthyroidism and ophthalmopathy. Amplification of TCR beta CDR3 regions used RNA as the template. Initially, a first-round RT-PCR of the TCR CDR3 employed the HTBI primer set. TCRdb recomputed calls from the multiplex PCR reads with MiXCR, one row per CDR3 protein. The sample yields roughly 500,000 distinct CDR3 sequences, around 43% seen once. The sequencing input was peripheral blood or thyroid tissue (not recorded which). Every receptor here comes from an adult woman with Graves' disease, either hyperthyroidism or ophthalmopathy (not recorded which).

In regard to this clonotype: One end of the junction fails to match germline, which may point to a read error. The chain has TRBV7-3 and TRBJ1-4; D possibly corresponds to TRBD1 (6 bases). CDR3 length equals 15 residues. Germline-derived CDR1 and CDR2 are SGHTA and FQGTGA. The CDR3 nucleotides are TGTGCCAGCAGTACCGGACAGTCAACTAATGAAAAACCGTTTTTT. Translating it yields CASSTGQSTNEKPFF.

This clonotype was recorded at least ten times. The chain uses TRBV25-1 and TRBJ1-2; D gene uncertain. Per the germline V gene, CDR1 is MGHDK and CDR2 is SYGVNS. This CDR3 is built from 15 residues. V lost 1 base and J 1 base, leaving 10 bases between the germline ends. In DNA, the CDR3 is TGTGCCAGCAGTGAATCTGGCAGTCTTAACTATGGCTACACCTTC. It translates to CASSESGSLNYGYTF.

This CDR3 reads CASSQVQGDEKLFF. CDR3 coding DNA: TGCGCCAGCAGCCAAGTCCAGGGGGATGAAAAACTGTTTTTT. The V gene is TRBV4-3, the J gene TRBJ1-4; 7 bases match TRBD1. CDR3 length: 14 residues. Germline V CDR1 and CDR2: LGHNA, YSLEER. V was clipped by 1 base and J by 6 bases; unmatched bases: 2.

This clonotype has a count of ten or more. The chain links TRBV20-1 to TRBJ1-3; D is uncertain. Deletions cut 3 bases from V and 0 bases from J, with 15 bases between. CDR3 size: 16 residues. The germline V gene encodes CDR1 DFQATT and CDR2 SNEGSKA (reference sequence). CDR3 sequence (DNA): TGCAGTGCTAGCCGGGGTCCCCCTCTCTCTGGAAACACCATATATTTT. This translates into CSASRGPPLSGNTIYF.

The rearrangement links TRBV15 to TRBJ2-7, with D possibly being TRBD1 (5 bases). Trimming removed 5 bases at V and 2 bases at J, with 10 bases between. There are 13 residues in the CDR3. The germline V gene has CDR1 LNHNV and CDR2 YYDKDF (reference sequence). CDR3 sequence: CATSARQTYEQYF. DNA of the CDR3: TGTGCCACCAGCGCCCGACAGACCTACGAGCAGTACTTC.

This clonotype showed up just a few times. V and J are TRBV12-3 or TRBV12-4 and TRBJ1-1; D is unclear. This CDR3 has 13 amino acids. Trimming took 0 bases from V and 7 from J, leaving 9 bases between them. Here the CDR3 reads CASSLAFSDEAFF. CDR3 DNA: TGTGCCAGCAGTTTAGCTTTCTCAGATGAAGCTTTCTTT.

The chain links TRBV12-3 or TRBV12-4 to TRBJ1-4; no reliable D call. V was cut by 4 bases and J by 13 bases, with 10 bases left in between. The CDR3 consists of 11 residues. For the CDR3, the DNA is TGTGCCAGCAGTTCAAACTCGGGACTGTTTTTT. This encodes CASSSNSGLFF.

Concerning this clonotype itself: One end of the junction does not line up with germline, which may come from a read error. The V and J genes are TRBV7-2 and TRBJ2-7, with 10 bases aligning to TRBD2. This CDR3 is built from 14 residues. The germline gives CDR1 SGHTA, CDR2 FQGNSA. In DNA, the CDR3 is TGCGCCAGCAGCTTCACTAGCGGGACCTACGAGCAGTACTTC. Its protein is CASSFTSGTYEQYF.

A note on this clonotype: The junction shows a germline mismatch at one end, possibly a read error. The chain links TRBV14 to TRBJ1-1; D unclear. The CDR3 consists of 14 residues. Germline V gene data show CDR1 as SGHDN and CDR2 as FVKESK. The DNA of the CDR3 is TGTGCCAGCAGCCAAACTCGGAGTGGTACTGAAGTTTCCTTT. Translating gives CASSQTRSGTEVSF.

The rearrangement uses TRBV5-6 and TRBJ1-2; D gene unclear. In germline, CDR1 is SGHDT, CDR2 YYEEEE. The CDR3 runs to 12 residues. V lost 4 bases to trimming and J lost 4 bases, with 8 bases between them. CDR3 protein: CASSLESYGYTF. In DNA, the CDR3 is TGTGCCAGCAGCCTTGAAAGCTATGGCTACACCTTC.

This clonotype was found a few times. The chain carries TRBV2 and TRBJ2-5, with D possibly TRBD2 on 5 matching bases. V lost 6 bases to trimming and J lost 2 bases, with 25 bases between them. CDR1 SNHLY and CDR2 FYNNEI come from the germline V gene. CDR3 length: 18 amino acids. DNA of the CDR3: TGTGCCAGCAGGGTATGGCACACCGGGGTGGACCCGCAAGAGACCCAGTACTTC. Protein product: CASRVWHTGVDPQETQYF.

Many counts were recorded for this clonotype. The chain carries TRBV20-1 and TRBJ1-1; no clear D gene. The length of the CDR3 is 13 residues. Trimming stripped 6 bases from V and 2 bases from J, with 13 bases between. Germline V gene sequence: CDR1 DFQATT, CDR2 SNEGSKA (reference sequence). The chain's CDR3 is CSAKVGSNTEAFF. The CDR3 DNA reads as TGCAGTGCCAAAGTGGGGAGTAACACTGAAGCTTTCTTT.

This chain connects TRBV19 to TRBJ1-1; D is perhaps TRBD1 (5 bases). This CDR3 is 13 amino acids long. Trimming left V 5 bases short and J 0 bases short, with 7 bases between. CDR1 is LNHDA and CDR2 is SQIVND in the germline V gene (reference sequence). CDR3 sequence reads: CASSQQVNTEAFF. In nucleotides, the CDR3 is TGTGCCAGTAGTCAACAGGTGAACACTGAAGCTTTCTTT.

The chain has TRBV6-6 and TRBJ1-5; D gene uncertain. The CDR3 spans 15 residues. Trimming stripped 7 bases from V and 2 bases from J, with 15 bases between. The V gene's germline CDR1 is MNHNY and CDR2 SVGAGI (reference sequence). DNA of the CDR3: TGTGCCAGCACCGATCCTATTCGGGGCAATCAGCCCCAGCATTTT. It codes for CASTDPIRGNQPQHF.

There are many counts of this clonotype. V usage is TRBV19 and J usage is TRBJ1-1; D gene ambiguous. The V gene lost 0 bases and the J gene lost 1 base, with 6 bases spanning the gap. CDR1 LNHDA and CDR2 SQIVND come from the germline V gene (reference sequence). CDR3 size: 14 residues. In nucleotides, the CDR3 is TGTGCCAGTAGTATAGATCGGGGGAACACTGAAGCTTTCTTT. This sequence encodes CASSIDRGNTEAFF.

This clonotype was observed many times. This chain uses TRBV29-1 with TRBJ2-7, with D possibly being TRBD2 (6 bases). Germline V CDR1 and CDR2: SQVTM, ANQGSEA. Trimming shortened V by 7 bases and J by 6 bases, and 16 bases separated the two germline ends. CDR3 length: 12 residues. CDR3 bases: TGCAGCGCGGCCGGGGGTGGGACCGAGCAGTACTTC. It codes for CSAAGGGTEQYF.

CDR3 DNA sequence: TGTGCCAGTAGTATAGAGGGTTCCGGGGCCAACGTCCTGACTTTC. It encodes CASSIEGSGANVLTF. This chain uses TRBV19 with TRBJ2-6, with D uncertain. This CDR3 is built from 15 residues. Trimming stripped 0 bases from V and 4 bases from J, with 7 bases between. Germline assignment: CDR1 LNHDA and CDR2 SQIVND (reference sequence).

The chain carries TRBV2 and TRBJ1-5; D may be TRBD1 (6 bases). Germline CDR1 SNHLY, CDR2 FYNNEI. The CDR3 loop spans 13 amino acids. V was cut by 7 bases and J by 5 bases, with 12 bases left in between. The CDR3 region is CASTGEFDQPQHF. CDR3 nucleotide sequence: TGTGCCAGCACAGGGGAGTTTGATCAGCCCCAGCATTTT. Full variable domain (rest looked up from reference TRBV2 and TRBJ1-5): EPEVTQTPSHQVTQMGQEVILRCVPISNHLYFYWYRQILGQKVEFLVSFYNNEISEKSEIFDDQFSVERPDGSNFTLKIRSTKLEDSAMYFCASTGEFDQPQHFGDGTRLSIL.

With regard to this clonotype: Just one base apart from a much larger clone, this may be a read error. The CDR3 region is CASRQGALFGYTF. CDR3 DNA: TGTGCCAGCAGACAGGGGGCCCTCTTTGGCTACACCTTC. The chain recombines TRBV5-8 with TRBJ1-2; 9 bases line up with TRBD1. CDR1 is SGHTS and CDR2 is YDEGEE in the germline V gene. V lost 5 bases and J lost 7; bases outside the gene matches: 6. The CDR3 extends over 13 amino acids. The whole variable domain, filled in from reference TRBV5-8 and TRBJ1-2, reads EAGVTQSPTHLIKTRGQQATLRCSPISGHTSVYWYQQALGLGLQFLLWYDEGEERNRGNFPPRFSGRQFPNYSSELNVNALELEDSALYLCASRQGALFGYTFGSGTRLTVV.

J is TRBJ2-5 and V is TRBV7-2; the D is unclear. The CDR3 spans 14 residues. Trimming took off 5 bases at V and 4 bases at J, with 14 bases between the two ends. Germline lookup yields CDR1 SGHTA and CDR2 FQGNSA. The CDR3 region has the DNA TGTGCCAGCAGCCCGCAGTTGGTAGGAGAGACCCAGTACTTC. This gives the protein CASSPQLVGETQYF.

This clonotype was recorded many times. The CDR3 sequence is CASGLPYRRGGGETQYF. The CDR3 DNA is TGTGCCAGCGGACTCCCCTACCGACGGGGGGGCGGTGAGACCCAGTACTTC. J is TRBJ2-5 and V is TRBV7-9; TRBD2 agrees at 8 bases. This CDR3 comprises 17 residues. Germline trimming cut 8 bases from V and 5 bases from J; bases unmatched to any gene: 19. Looked up from germline, CDR1 is SEHNR and CDR2 is FQNEAQ (reference sequence).

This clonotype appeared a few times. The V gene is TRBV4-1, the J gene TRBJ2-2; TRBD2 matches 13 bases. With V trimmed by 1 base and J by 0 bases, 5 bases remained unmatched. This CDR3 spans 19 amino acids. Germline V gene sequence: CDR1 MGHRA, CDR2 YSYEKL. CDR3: CASSQVGTSGITNTGELFF. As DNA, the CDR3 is TGCGCCAGCAGCCAAGTCGGGACTAGCGGGATCACGAACACCGGGGAGCTGTTTTTT.